The subject of this entry is one TCR beta chain. What it recognizes is unknown. TCRdb passed the RT-PCR reads through MiXCR, listing each CDR3 protein once. The table includes around 490,000 distinct CDR3 sequences, 6% to 9% detected once. Trimming shortened V by 9 bases and J by 4 bases, and 23 bases separated the two germline ends. This CDR3 region has 16 residues. Germline CDR1 LNHDA, CDR2 SQIVND (reference sequence). The data were taken from a study of response to subunit inactivated influenza vaccine. Points from the study as a whole: The authors suggested that every seasonal influenza vaccination recruits few new T cells.

This chain joins TRBV19 and TRBJ2-3, with D possibly TRBD2 on 7 matching bases. The sequence was obtained from a man between 50 and 70 years old who received an inactivated influenza vaccine. This sample comprised PBMCs from blood, obtained roughly 24 months after vaccination. The CDR3 bases are TGTGCCAGCACAAGAGGAGGAGGGGGGGTCTCAGATACGCAGTATTTT. Its translation is CASTRGGGGVSDTQYF.